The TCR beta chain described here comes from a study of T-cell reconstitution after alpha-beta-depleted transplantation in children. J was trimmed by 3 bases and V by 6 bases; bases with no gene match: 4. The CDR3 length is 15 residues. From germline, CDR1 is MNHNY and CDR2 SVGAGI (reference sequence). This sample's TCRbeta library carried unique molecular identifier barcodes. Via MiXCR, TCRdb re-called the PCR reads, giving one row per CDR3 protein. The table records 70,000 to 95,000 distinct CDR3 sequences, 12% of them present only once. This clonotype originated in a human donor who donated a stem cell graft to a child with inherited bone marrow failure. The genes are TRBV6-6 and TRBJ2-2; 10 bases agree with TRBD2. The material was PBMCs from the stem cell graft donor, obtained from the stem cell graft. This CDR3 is CASRALAGDTGELFF. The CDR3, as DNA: TGTGCCAGCAGGGCCCTAGCGGGAGACACCGGGGAGCTGTTTTTT.